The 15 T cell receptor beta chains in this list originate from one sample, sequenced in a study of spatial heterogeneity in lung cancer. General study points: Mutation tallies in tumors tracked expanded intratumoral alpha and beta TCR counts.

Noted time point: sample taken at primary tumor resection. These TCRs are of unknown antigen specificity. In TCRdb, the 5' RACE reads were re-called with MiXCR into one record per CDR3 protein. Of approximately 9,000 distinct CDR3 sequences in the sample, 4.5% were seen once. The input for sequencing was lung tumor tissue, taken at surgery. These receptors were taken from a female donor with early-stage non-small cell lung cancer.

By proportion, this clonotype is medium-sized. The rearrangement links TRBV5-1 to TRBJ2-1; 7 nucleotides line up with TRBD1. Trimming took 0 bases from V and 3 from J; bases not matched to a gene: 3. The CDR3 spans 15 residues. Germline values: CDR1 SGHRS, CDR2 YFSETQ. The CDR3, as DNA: TGCGCCAGCAGCTTGGTGTCAGGGGGCTACAATGAGCAGTTCTTC. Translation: CASSLVSGGYNEQFF.

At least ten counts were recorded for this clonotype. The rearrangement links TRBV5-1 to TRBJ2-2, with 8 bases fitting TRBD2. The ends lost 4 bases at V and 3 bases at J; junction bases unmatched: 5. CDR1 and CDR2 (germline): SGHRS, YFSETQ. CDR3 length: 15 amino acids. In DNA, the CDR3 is TGCGCCAGCAGCGGCAAACTAGCGGACACCGGGGAGCTGTTTTTT. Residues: CASSGKLADTGELFF. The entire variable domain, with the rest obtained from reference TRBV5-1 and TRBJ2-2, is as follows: KAGVTQTPRYLIKTRGQQVTLSCSPISGHRSVSWYQQTPGQGLQFLFEYFSETQRNKGNFPGRFSGRQFSNSRSEMNVSTLELGDSALYLCASSGKLADTGELFFGEGSRLTVL.

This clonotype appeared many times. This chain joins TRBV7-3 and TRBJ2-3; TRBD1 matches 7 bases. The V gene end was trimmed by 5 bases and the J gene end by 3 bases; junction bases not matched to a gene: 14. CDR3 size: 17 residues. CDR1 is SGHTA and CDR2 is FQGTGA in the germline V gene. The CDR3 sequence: CASSPLRGTVGTDTQYF. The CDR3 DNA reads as TGTGCCAGCAGCCCCTTGAGGGGGACAGTTGGAACAGATACGCAGTATTTT.

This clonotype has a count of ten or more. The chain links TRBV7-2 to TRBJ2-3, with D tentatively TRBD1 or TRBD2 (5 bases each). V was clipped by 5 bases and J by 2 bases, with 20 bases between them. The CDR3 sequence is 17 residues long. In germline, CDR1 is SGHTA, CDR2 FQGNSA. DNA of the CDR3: TGTGCCAGCAGCCCGAGGGTGGGGCTGGGAGCCACAGATACGCAGTATTTT. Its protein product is CASSPRVGLGATDTQYF.

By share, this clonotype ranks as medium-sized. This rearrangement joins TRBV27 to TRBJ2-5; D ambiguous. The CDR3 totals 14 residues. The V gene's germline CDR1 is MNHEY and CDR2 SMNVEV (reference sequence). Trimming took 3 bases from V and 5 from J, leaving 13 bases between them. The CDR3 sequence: CASSLSSGPETQYF. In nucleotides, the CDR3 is TGTGCCAGCAGTTTGTCTTCAGGTCCCGAGACCCAGTACTTC.

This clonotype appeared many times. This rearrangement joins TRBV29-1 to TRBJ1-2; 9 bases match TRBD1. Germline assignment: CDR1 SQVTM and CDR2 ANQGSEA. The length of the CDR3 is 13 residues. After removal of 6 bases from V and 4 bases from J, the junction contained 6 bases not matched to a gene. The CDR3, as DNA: TGCAGCGTCCGGGACAGGGAGGCCTATGGCTACACCTTC. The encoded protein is CSVRDREAYGYTF.

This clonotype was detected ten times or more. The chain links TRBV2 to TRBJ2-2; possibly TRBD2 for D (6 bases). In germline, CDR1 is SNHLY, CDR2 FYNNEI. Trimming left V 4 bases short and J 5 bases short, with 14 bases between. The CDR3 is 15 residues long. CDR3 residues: CASSGSLATTGELFF. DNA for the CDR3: TGTGCCAGCAGTGGGAGTCTAGCGACAACCGGGGAGCTGTTTTTT.

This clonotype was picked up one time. The CDR3 region is CSAPRGWSSYNEQFF. The CDR3 DNA sequence: TGCAGTGCCCCGAGGGGGTGGAGCTCCTACAATGAGCAGTTCTTC. The chain joins TRBV20-1 to TRBJ2-1; possible D gene TRBD1, 6 bases. V gave up 6 bases and J gave up 0 bases, with 15 bases separating them. The CDR3 has 15 amino acids. Germline V gene lookup returns CDR1 DFQATT and CDR2 SNEGSKA (reference sequence).

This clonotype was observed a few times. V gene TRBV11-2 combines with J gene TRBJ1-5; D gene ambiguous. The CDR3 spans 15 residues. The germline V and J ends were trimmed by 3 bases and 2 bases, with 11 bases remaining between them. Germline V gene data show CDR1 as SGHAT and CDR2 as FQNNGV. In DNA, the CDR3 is TGTGCCAGCAGCTTGAACGAAGGGCGCAATCAGCCCCAGCATTTT. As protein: CASSLNEGRNQPQHF.

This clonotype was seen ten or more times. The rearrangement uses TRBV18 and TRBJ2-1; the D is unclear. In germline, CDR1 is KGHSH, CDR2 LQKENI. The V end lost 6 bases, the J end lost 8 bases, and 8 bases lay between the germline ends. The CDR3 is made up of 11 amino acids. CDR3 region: CASSISDEQFF. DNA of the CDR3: TGTGCCAGCTCGATTTCCGATGAGCAGTTCTTC.

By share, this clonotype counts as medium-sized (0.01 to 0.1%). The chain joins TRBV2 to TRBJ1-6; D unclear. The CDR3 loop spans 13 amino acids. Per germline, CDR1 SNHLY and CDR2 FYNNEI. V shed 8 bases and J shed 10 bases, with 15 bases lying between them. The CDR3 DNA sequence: TGTGCCAGCCCGAGAGATAATGAATCACCCCTCCACTTT. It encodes CASPRDNESPLHF.

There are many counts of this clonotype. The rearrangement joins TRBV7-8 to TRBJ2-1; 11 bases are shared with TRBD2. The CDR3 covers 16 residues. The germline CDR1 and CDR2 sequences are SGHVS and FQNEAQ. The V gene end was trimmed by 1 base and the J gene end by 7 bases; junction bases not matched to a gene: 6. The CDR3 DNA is TGTGCCAGCAGCTTAGTTCCCGGGACTAGCGGTAATGAGCAGTTCTTC. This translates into CASSLVPGTSGNEQFF.

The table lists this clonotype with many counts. The CDR3 nucleotides are TGTGCCAGCAGCCAATTCGCCGGACTAGCGGTCCTCTTTGATACGCAGTATTTT. Translating gives CASSQFAGLAVLFDTQYF. The V gene is TRBV7-9, the J gene TRBJ2-3; 10 nucleotides align to TRBD2. Germline CDR1 SEHNR, CDR2 FQNEAQ (reference sequence). CDR3 size: 18 residues. V shed 5 bases and J 6 bases; nucleotides not matched to a gene: 17.

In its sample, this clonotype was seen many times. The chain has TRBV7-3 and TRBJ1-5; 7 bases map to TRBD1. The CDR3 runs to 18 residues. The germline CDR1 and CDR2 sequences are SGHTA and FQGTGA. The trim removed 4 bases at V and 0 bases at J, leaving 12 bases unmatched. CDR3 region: CASSCRDRIYDSNQPQHF. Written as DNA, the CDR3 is TGTGCCAGCAGCTGCCGGGACAGAATTTACGATAGCAATCAGCCCCAGCATTTT. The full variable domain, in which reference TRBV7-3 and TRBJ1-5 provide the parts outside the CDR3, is GAGVSQTPSNKVTEKGKYVELRCDPISGHTALYWYRQSLGQGPEFLIYFQGTGAADDSGLPNDRFFAVRPEGSVSTLKIQRTERGDSAVYLCASSCRDRIYDSNQPQHFGDGTRLSIL.

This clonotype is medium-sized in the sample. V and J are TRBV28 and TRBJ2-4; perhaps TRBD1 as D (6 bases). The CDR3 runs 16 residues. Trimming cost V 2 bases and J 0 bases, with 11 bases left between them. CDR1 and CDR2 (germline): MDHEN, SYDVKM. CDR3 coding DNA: TGTGCCAGCAGTTTACCAGGGGAGATAGCCAAAAACATTCAGTACTTC. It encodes CASSLPGEIAKNIQYF. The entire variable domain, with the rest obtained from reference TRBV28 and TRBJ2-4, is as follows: DVKVTQSSRYLVKRTGEKVFLECVQDMDHENMFWYRQDPGLGLRLIYFSYDVKMKEKGDIPEGYSVSREKKERFSLILESASTNQTSMYLCASSLPGEIAKNIQYFGAGTRLSVL.